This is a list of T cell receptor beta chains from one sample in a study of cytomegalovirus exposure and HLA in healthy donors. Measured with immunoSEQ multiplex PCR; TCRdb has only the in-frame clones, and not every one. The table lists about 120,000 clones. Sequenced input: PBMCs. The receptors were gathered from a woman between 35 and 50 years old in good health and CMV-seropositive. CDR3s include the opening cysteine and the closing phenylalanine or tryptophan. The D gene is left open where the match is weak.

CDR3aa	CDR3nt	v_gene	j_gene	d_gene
CASSSRLAGNTGELFF	TGTGCCAGCAGTTCGCGACTAGCGGGGAACACCGGGGAGCTGTTTTTT	TRBV28	TRBJ2-2	TRBD2
CASSLEARGAGEQYF	TGCGCCAGCAGCTTGGAAGCCAGGGGAGCAGGCGAGCAGTACTTC	TRBV5-1	TRBJ2-7	.
CASSPLAPQQFF	TGTGCCAGCAGCCCCCTAGCGCCCCAGCAGTTCTTC	TRBV14	TRBJ2-1	.
CASSLFLADTGELFF	TGTGCCAGCAGTTTATTTCTAGCGGACACCGGGGAGCTGTTTTTT	TRBV27	TRBJ2-2	TRBD2
CASRRTGNGEQYF	TGTGCCAGCCGAAGGACAGGAAACGGCGAGCAGTACTTC	TRBV6-5	TRBJ2-7	TRBD1
CATSREETVNTGELFF	TGTGCCACCAGCAGAGAAGAGACAGTGAACACCGGGGAGCTGTTTTTT	TRBV15	TRBJ2-2	.
CSAVQAEKQYF	TGCAGTGCTGTGCAGGCTGAGAAGCAGTACTTC	TRBV20-1	TRBJ2-7	.
CASSGGQGGSPLHF	TGTGCCAGCAGCGGCGGACAGGGGGGTTCACCCCTCCACTTT	TRBV7-9	TRBJ1-6	TRBD1
CASSPGKSTDTQYF	TGTGCCAGTAGTCCGGGAAAAAGCACAGATACGCAGTATTTT	TRBV19	TRBJ2-3	.
CAISERGGQETQYF	TGTGCCATCAGTGAGAGGGGGGGTCAAGAGACCCAGTACTTC	TRBV10-3	TRBJ2-5	.
CASSYGGGSDTQYF	TGTGCCAGCAGCTATGGGGGAGGTTCAGATACGCAGTATTTT	TRBV11-3	TRBJ2-3	.
CASSLERVTEAFF	TGTGCCAGCAGCTTGGAGCGGGTCACTGAAGCTTTCTTT	TRBV5-6	TRBJ1-1	.
CASSRSGTRGYEQYF	TGTGCCAGCAGCCGGAGCGGGACTAGGGGGTACGAGCAGTACTTC	TRBV5-4	TRBJ2-7	TRBD2
CASSRQGVSGAEAFF	TGTGCCAGTAGTAGACAGGGGGTGAGCGGCGCTGAAGCTTTCTTT	TRBV19	TRBJ1-1	TRBD1
CASSSKKSGTRYENEQFF	TGTGCCAGCAGCTCTAAAAAATCCGGGACTAGGTATGAGAATGAGCAGTTCTTC	TRBV7-3	TRBJ2-1	TRBD2
CASRTIAGARETQYF	TGTGCCAGCAGGACCATAGCGGGAGCGAGGGAGACCCAGTACTTC	TRBV28	TRBJ2-5	TRBD2
CTSGVGASGIIDTQYF	TGCACCAGCGGTGTCGGGGCTAGCGGGATAATAGATACGCAGTATTTT	TRBV1	TRBJ2-3	.
CASSDFVTSGAYEQYF	TGTGCCAGCAGTGATTTCGTCACTAGCGGAGCCTACGAGCAGTACTTC	TRBV6-1	TRBJ2-7	TRBD2
CASNPRTGASEQYF	TGTGCCAGCAATCCTCGGACAGGGGCGTCCGAGCAGTACTTC	TRBV2	TRBJ2-7	TRBD1
CSVEKEQTQYF	TGCAGCGTTGAGAAGGAGCAGACCCAGTACTTC	TRBV29-1	TRBJ2-5	.
CASSTGDSPNEKLFF	TGTGCCAGTAGTACGGGGGACAGCCCTAATGAAAAACTGTTTTTT	TRBV19	TRBJ1-4	TRBD1
CASSPLPLDSGSNEQFF	TGTGCCAGCTCACCGCTACCACTGGACAGCGGAAGCAATGAGCAGTTCTTC	TRBV18	TRBJ2-1	.
CASSQPPGTDPIEQYF	TGCGCCAGCAGCCAACCGCCCGGGACAGATCCTATTGAGCAGTACTTC	TRBV4-1	TRBJ2-5	TRBD1
CAWRSGTALYGYTF	TGTGCCTGGAGAAGTGGGACAGCCCTCTATGGCTACACCTTC	TRBV30	TRBJ1-2	TRBD1
CASSTSRANYGYTF	TGTGCCAGTAGTACTTCCAGGGCTAACTATGGCTACACCTTC	TRBV19	TRBJ1-2	.
CASSLMAPEAFF	TGTGCCAGCAGCTTAATGGCACCTGAAGCTTTCTTT	TRBV7-9	TRBJ1-1	.
CASSQESRGTEEQYF	TGCGCCAGCAGCCAAGAAAGTAGGGGGACAGAGGAGCAGTACTTC	TRBV4-1	TRBJ2-7	TRBD1
CASSPWQNMNTEAFF	TGTGCCAGCTCACCTTGGCAGAACATGAACACTGAAGCTTTCTTT	TRBV18	TRBJ1-1	.
CAGSSLEIPYEQYF	TGTGCCGGTTCCTCGCTGGAGATCCCCTACGAGCAGTACTTC	TRBV28	TRBJ2-7	.
CASSLWASGNNEQFF	TGTGCCAGCAGTTTATGGGCTAGCGGCAACAATGAGCAGTTCTTC	TRBV28	TRBJ2-1	TRBD2
CASSQLAGYNEQFF	TGTGCCAGCAGCCAACTAGCGGGATACAATGAGCAGTTCTTC	TRBV9	TRBJ2-1	TRBD2
CASSKLSLGDGANVLTF	TGTGCCAGCAGCAAATTGTCACTTGGTGATGGGGCCAACGTCCTGACTTTC	TRBV21-1	TRBJ2-6	.
CSVEGTDRTGNTIYF	TGCAGCGTTGAAGGTACGGACAGGACTGGAAACACCATATATTTT	TRBV29-1	TRBJ1-3	TRBD1
CASSTTGGLSYEQYF	TGTGCCAGCAGTACTACGGGAGGGCTGTCCTACGAGCAGTACTTC	TRBV28	TRBJ2-7	TRBD2
CASSLGDRGYRTNEKPFF	TGCGCCAGCAGCTTGGGTGACAGGGGTTACCGGACTAATGAAAAACCGTTTTTT	TRBV5-1	TRBJ1-4	TRBD1
CAWSGGGNEKLFF	TGTGCCTGGAGTGGCGGAGGAAATGAAAAACTGTTTTTT	TRBV30	TRBJ1-4	.
CASSQQGLAGSYEQYF	TGTGCCAGCAGCCAGCAGGGACTAGCGGGCTCCTACGAGCAGTACTTC	TRBV4-2	TRBJ2-7	TRBD2
CASSYSGTGFYEQYF	TGTGCCAGCAGTTACTCTGGGACAGGATTCTACGAGCAGTACTTC	TRBV6-5	TRBJ2-7	TRBD1
CASSLWGQGGVGEKLFF	TGTGCCAGCAGCTTATGGGGACAGGGCGGGGTTGGAGAAAAACTGTTTTTT	TRBV7-9	TRBJ1-4	TRBD1
CASSLQLGTGESGYTF	TGCGCCAGCAGCTTGCAGCTCGGGACAGGGGAGTCTGGCTACACCTTC	TRBV5-1	TRBJ1-2	TRBD1
CSVEDTTGGELFF	TGCAGCGTTGAAGATACTACTGGGGGGGAGCTGTTTTTT	TRBV29-1	TRBJ2-2	.
CASGRGGSLDEQYF	TGCGCCAGCGGGAGGGGTGGATCGCTCGACGAGCAGTACTTC	TRBV10-2	TRBJ2-7	TRBD2
CASSQDVQGALENEKLFF	TGCGCCAGCAGCCAAGATGTACAGGGGGCACTGGAGAATGAAAAACTGTTTTTT	TRBV4-1	TRBJ1-4	TRBD1
CASSPGQGPYNEQFF	TGTGCCAGCAGCCCGGGACAGGGTCCCTACAATGAGCAGTTCTTC	TRBV7-9	TRBJ2-1	TRBD1
CASSFRAGYTF	TGTGCCAGCAGTTTCAGGGCTGGCTACACCTTC	TRBV28	TRBJ1-2	.
CASSPLSSTDTQYF	TGTGCCAGCTCACCTTTATCTAGCACAGATACGCAGTATTTT	TRBV18	TRBJ2-3	.
CSVIESGLAGGPRYGGRNEQFF	TGCAGCGTTATCGAGTCAGGGCTAGCGGGAGGGCCGAGATACGGAGGAAGGAATGAGCAGTTCTTC	TRBV29-1	TRBJ2-1	TRBD2
CASSLGQDTEAFF	TGCGCCAGCAGCTTGGGACAAGACACTGAAGCTTTCTTT	TRBV5-1	TRBJ1-1	.
CASSPSLGGQPQHF	TGTGCCAGCAGTCCCTCCTTGGGGGGACAGCCCCAGCATTTT	TRBV28	TRBJ1-5	.
CASSTGLAGYNEQFF	TGTGCCAGCAGTACCGGACTAGCTGGCTACAATGAGCAGTTCTTC	TRBV6-5	TRBJ2-1	TRBD2
CASSFSSDTDTQYF	TGTGCCAGCAGCTTTTCTAGCGACACAGATACGCAGTATTTT	TRBV7-9	TRBJ2-3	.
CASSFTGPWAQPQHF	TGTGCCAGCAGTTTTACAGGGCCCTGGGCTCAGCCCCAGCATTTT	TRBV27	TRBJ1-5	.
CASRVDREETQYF	TGTGCCAGCAGGGTTGACAGAGAAGAGACCCAGTACTTC	TRBV7-3	TRBJ2-5	.
CASSEASGTLLNYGYTF	TGTGCCAGCAGTGAAGCCTCCGGGACACTACTAAACTATGGCTACACCTTC	TRBV6-1	TRBJ1-2	.
CASSEAGLAENTGELFF	TGTGCCAGCAGTGAAGCTGGGCTAGCGGAGAACACCGGGGAGCTGTTTTTT	TRBV2	TRBJ2-2	TRBD2
CASRGMGDAFF	TGTGCCAGTAGGGGGATGGGGGACGCTTTCTTT	TRBV6-5	TRBJ1-1	.